This entry lists 30 T cell receptor beta chains sequenced from one sample in a study of CXCR3-negative and CXCR3-positive naive CD8 T cells (dated by TCRdb to the late 2010s). TCRdb lists the instrument as NextSeq 550. The Human TCR Profiling Kit (MiLaboratory) was used to prepare UMI-labeled 5' RACE TRB cDNA libraries. The reads went through TCRdb reprocessing, and each CDR3 protein sequence gets one entry with no DNA. This sample's table lists tens of thousands of distinct CDR3 sequences. The ten largest clones add up to around 1.5% of the sample. The material sequenced was naive CXCR3- CD8+ T cells from blood. The sample's cell subset or site label, decoded: CD45RO-CCR7+CD27+CD95- naive CD8+ T cells lacking CXCR3 (TNR3-). These receptors were obtained from a human donor in good health. Some clones in this sample may be carry-over from other donors' samples.

This chain connects TRBV20-1 to TRBJ1-3. The CDR3 has 15 residues. Per the germline V gene, CDR1 is DFQATT and CDR2 is SNEGSKA (reference sequence). The CDR3 protein is CSASDSSFSGNTIYF.

CDR3 sequence: CSVEVQGIPYEQYF. V is TRBV29-1 and J is TRBJ2-7; TCRdb outputs TRBD1, but without DNA this stays unchecked. The germline V gene has CDR1 SQVTM and CDR2 ANQGSEA. The length of the CDR3 is 14 residues.

The V and J genes are TRBV7-8 and TRBJ2-1. The CDR3 loop spans 13 amino acids. Germline V CDR1 and CDR2: SGHVS, FQNEAQ. CDR3 sequence reads: CASSFTKWNEQFF.

The J gene is TRBJ2-1, the V gene TRBV28; the D call from TCRdb, TRBD1, cannot be confirmed without DNA. Germline lookup yields CDR1 MDHEN and CDR2 SYDVKM. The CDR3 loop spans 17 amino acids. The CDR3 sequence is CASSSDTTGKEGNEQFF.

The chain combines TRBV13 with TRBJ2-3; TCRdb designates TRBD1, a call that cannot be tested without DNA. Germline V gives CDR1 PRHDT, CDR2 FYEKMQ (reference sequence). This CDR3 spans 15 amino acids. Here the CDR3 reads CASSLAHQGGDTQYF.

The rearrangement links TRBV7-9 to TRBJ2-7; TCRdb's assignment of TRBD1 cannot be checked, as there is no DNA. Germline loops: CDR1 SEHNR, CDR2 FQNEAQ (reference sequence). The CDR3 extends over 14 amino acids. CDR3 sequence reads: CASSHTGQTYEQYF.

The chain recombines TRBV15 with TRBJ1-4. The germline V gene encodes CDR1 LNHNV and CDR2 YYDKDF (reference sequence). The CDR3 sequence is 13 residues long. This CDR3 is CATMDPLLNGLFF.

This chain links TRBV7-8 with TRBJ2-7; TCRdb calls TRBD1, which cannot be checked without DNA. CDR1 SGHVS and CDR2 FQNEAQ come from the germline V gene. The CDR3 has 20 amino acids. CDR3 protein: CASSLVVWDRQTPSSYEQYF.

The V call is TRBV29-1, the J call TRBJ2-4; absent DNA, TCRdb's TRBD1 call cannot be checked. Germline CDR1 SQVTM, CDR2 ANQGSEA. The CDR3 has 13 residues. CDR3: CSVLQGAKNIQYF.

The chain's CDR3 is CASSYSEPQGPYYEQYF. The chain employs TRBV6-6 and TRBJ2-7; TCRdb returns TRBD2, unconfirmable since there is no DNA. CDR1 MNHNY and CDR2 SVGAGI come from the germline V gene (reference sequence). The CDR3 runs 17 residues.

The rearrangement joins TRBV28 to TRBJ2-7; TCRdb lists TRBD1, though no DNA is available to test this call. This CDR3 is 14 amino acids long. Germline loops: CDR1 MDHEN, CDR2 SYDVKM. The CDR3 here is CASSFRGETYEQYF.

V and J are TRBV5-1 and TRBJ2-7; TCRdb reports TRBD2, a call that lacks DNA to check it against. The CDR3 has 16 amino acids. CDR1 and CDR2 from the germline V gene are SGHRS and YFSETQ. The CDR3 reads CASSLTSGGASYEQYF.

The chain recombines TRBV6-5 with TRBJ2-3; without DNA, the TCRdb call of TRBD2 cannot be checked. CDR1 MNHEY and CDR2 SVGAGI come from the germline V gene. The CDR3 covers 16 residues. The CDR3: CASLRTSGGGTDTQYF.

The rearrangement uses TRBV6-2 or TRBV6-3 and TRBJ1-5. The CDR3 is made up of 12 amino acids. The germline CDR1 and CDR2 sequences are MNHEY and SVGEGT. CDR3 loop: CASGNRNQPQHF.

The chain is built from TRBV29-1 and TRBJ1-2; TCRdb returns TRBD1, unconfirmable since there is no DNA. Germline V CDR1 and CDR2: SQVTM, ANQGSEA. This CDR3 region has 15 residues. The CDR3 loop is CSVEIRGPPLEGYTF. Looking up the rest from reference TRBV29-1 and TRBJ1-2 gives the full variable domain: SAVISQKPSRDICQRGTSLTIQCQVDSQVTMMFWYRQQPGQSLTLIATANQGSEATYESGFVIDKFPISRPNLTFSTLTVSNMSPEDSSIYLCSVEIRGPPLEGYTFGSGTRLTVV.

The rearrangement uses TRBV6-5 and TRBJ2-7; the D call of TRBD1 rests on TCRdb alone, since no DNA is present to check it. The CDR3 loop spans 14 amino acids. CDR1 is MNHEY and CDR2 is SVGAGI in the germline V gene. The CDR3 sequence is CASSVGTGAYEQYF.

V is TRBV27 and J is TRBJ2-5; lacking DNA, the TRBD1 call made by TCRdb goes unchecked. This CDR3 region has 16 residues. Looked up from germline, CDR1 is MNHEY and CDR2 is SMNVEV (reference sequence). The chain's CDR3 is CASSLGDGGGAETQYF.

The V gene is TRBV28, the J gene TRBJ2-1; checking the TCRdb D call of TRBD2 is not possible without DNA. Germline CDR1 reads MDHEN; CDR2 reads SYDVKM. The length of the CDR3 is 14 residues. The CDR3 reads CASSFLTSVNEQFF.

The chain joins TRBV14 to TRBJ2-3; the D gene TCRdb calls, TRBD1, cannot be checked with no DNA. The CDR3 runs 17 residues. Germline assignment: CDR1 SGHDN and CDR2 FVKESK. The CDR3: CASSPFPGGAPTDTQYF.

The rearrangement uses TRBV5-1 and TRBJ1-1; TCRdb calls TRBD1, which cannot be checked without DNA. From germline, CDR1 is SGHRS and CDR2 YFSETQ. CDR3 length equals 14 residues. The CDR3 spells CASSPQWGAPEAFF.

This sequence joins TRBV28 and TRBJ2-3; TCRdb names TRBD2, which stays unverified in the absence of DNA. Germline lookup yields CDR1 MDHEN and CDR2 SYDVKM. The CDR3 covers 15 residues. CDR3 residues: CASSLSGSIGDTQYF. The full variable domain, its missing parts supplied by reference TRBV28 and TRBJ2-3, is DVKVTQSSRYLVKRTGEKVFLECVQDMDHENMFWYRQDPGLGLRLIYFSYDVKMKEKGDIPEGYSVSREKKERFSLILESASTNQTSMYLCASSLSGSIGDTQYFGPGTRLTVL.

J is TRBJ1-2 and V is TRBV5-1; TCRdb designates TRBD1, a call that cannot be tested without DNA. The CDR3 length is 13 residues. Germline V CDR1 and CDR2: SGHRS, YFSETQ. The CDR3 loop is CASSSPDSYGYTF.

CDR3 sequence: CASSRRNREHYGYTF. The genes are TRBV11-2 and TRBJ1-2; TCRdb returns TRBD1, unconfirmable since there is no DNA. The CDR3 spans 15 residues. CDR1 is SGHAT, CDR2 FQNNGV, per germline.

V and J are TRBV9 and TRBJ1-1. The CDR3 is made up of 13 amino acids. The germline V gene has CDR1 SGDLS and CDR2 YYNGEE. The CDR3 here is CASSVDRETEAFF.

The chain couples TRBV7-3 to TRBJ2-1; the TCRdb D gene call, TRBD2, has no DNA to confirm it. CDR1 and CDR2 (germline): SGHTA, FQGTGA. The CDR3 loop spans 14 amino acids. The CDR3 loop is CASSLGTSGSEQFF.

The CDR3 loop reads CASSFPGPYEQYF. The chain is built from TRBV7-2 and TRBJ2-7. The CDR3 contains 13 residues. Germline CDR1 SGHTA, CDR2 FQGNSA.

The chain employs TRBV19 and TRBJ2-7; TCRdb gives TRBD1 as the D gene, but with no DNA this cannot be confirmed. Germline CDR1 and CDR2: LNHDA and SQIVND (reference sequence). This CDR3 has 15 residues. CDR3 protein: CASSPTGGGTGEQYF.

This chain links TRBV28 with TRBJ1-5; absent DNA, TCRdb's TRBD1 call cannot be checked. The CDR3 is 16 amino acids. Per the germline V gene, CDR1 is MDHEN and CDR2 is SYDVKM. Here the CDR3 reads CASSFQTGASNQPQHF.

V usage is TRBV5-1 and J usage is TRBJ1-1. The CDR3 spans 14 residues. The V gene's germline CDR1 is SGHRS and CDR2 YFSETQ. CDR3 protein: CASSLVESGTEAFF.

This sequence joins TRBV19 and TRBJ2-3; the TCRdb call, TRBD1, lacks DNA for checking. Looked up from germline, CDR1 is LNHDA and CDR2 is SQIVND (reference sequence). This CDR3 region has 15 residues. CDR3: CASSGTGQSTDTQYF.